This TCR beta chain was sequenced during a study of blood T cell repertoires in COVID-19. Study background: PBMCs, B-cell-depleted T cells, or T cells were the source of the cDNA or gDNA that made up the material.

Participants spanned ages about 18 to 90 years and resided in about 24 US areas. Cohort 3 donors were reported recovered after two negative PCRs, clearance, or symptom resolution. TCRdb keeps only in-frame clones here, not all; method: immunoSEQ multiplex PCR. The profile shows more than 400,000 clones, about 90% of them singletons. The length of the CDR3 is 16 residues. The germline gives CDR1 SNHLY, CDR2 FYNNEI. V lost 5 bases, J lost 0 bases, and 4 bases stayed unmatched. The chain employs TRBV2 and TRBJ2-1; 10 bases map to TRBD2. What was sequenced was PBMCs or T cells enriched from blood (not recorded which). The receptor's source is a man aged 18 to 29 who had recovered from COVID-19. CDR3: CASSLAGDNSYNEQFF. Here the CDR3 DNA reads TGTGCCAGCAGTCTAGCGGGGGATAACTCCTACAATGAGCAGTTCTTC.